This T cell receptor (beta chain) is from a study of blood T cell repertoires in COVID-19. Study overall: Collection of acute and convalescent COVID-19 samples took place in the United States, Italy and Spain. In each case, the material was cDNA or gDNA derived from T cells, B-cell-depleted T cells, or PBMCs.

Source study methods: The assay estimated nucleated cells by amplifying reference gene primers. TCRdb's copy holds only in-frame clones and misses some; the assay was immunoSEQ multiplex PCR. Clonal size and the V and J genes are those of that table, whereas D and trimming came from the DNA. Among some 350,000 clones listed, about 90% were seen once. This CDR3 has 13 amino acids. From germline, CDR1 is SNHLY and CDR2 FYNNEI. The germline V and J ends were trimmed by 7 bases and 4 bases, with 13 bases remaining between them. The receptor was derived from a man younger than 30 with active or convalescent COVID-19. The chain joins TRBV2 to TRBJ1-1; tentatively, D is TRBD1 (5 bases). Sequencing input: peripheral blood. DNA for the CDR3: TGTGCCAGCACCCGGTTGGGGGGCACTGAAGCTTTCTTT. It codes for CASTRLGGTEAFF.